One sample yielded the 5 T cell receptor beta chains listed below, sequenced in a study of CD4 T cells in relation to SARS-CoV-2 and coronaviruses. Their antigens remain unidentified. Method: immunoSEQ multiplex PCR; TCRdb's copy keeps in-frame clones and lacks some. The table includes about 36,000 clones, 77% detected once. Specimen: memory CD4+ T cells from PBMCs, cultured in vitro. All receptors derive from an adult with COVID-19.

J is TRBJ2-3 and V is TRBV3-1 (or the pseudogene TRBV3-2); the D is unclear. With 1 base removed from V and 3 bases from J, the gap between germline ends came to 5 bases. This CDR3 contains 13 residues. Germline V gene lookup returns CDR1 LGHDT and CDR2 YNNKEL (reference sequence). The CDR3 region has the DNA TGTGCCAGCAGCCAAGTGGGAACAGATACGCAGTATTTT. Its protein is CASSQVGTDTQYF.

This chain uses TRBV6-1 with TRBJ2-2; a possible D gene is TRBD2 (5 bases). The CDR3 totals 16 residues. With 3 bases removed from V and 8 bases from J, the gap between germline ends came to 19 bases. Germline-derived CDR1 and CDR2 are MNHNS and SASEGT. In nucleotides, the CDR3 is TGTGCCAGCAGTGAGAGAACTAGGTTTGCCCAGGGGGAGCTGTTTTTT. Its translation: CASSERTRFAQGELFF.

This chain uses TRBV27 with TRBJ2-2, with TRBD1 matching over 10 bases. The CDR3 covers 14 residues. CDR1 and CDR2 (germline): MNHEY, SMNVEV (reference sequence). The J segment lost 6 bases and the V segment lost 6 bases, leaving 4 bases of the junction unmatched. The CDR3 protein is CASRGTGASGELFF. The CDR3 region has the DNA TGTGCCAGCAGGGGGACAGGGGCTTCCGGGGAGCTGTTTTTT.

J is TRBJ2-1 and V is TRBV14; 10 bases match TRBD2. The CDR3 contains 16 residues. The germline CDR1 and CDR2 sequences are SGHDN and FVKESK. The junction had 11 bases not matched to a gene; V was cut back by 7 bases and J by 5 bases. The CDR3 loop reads CASTSRLTSGHNEQFF. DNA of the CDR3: TGTGCCAGCACCTCAAGATTGACTAGCGGGCACAATGAGCAGTTCTTC.

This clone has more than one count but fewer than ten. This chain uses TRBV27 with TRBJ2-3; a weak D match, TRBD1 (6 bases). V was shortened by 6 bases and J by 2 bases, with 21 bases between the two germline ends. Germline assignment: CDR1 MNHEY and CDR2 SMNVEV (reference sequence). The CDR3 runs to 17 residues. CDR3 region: CASRPTKNNRDTDTQYF. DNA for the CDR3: TGTGCCAGCAGACCAACCAAAAACAACAGGGACACAGATACGCAGTATTTT.